This TCR beta chain was identified in a study of T-cell reconstitution after alpha-beta-depleted transplantation in children. Overall study results and limits: A year post-transplant, T-cell counts and diversity derived mostly from newly produced T cells. Alpha-beta T cells about two months after transplant reportedly derived from several hundred expanded graft clones. The origin of high day-60 TCRbeta diversity in some patients lay in surviving recipient T cells and thymic progenitors.

At least ten counts were recorded for this clonotype. As yet, its antigen is unknown. The authors prepared the TCRbeta library with unique molecular identifiers. TCRdb redid the calling of the PCR reads with MiXCR, one entry per CDR3 protein. The sample carries more than 400,000 distinct CDR3 sequences, roughly 11% recorded once. In germline, CDR1 is LNHNV, CDR2 YYDKDF (reference sequence). Trimming took off 0 bases at V and 4 bases at J, with 17 bases between the two ends. The CDR3 contains 17 residues. The chain carries TRBV15 and TRBJ2-3, with D possibly being TRBD2 (6 bases). Specimen: PBMCs, mostly from graft donor cells, collected 180 days after TCRalphabeta/CD19-depleted stem cell transplant. The source of this sequence is a female patient between 2 and 15 years old who had a stem cell transplant for aplastic anemia, so the T cells may come from the graft donor. The CDR3 loop is CATSRETGRGLADTQYF. The CDR3 coding sequence is TGTGCCACCAGCAGAGAGACGGGGCGGGGTCTTGCAGATACGCAGTATTTT.